The clone carrying this T cell receptor beta chain came up a few times. A read error is possible here, since a much larger clone lies one base away. V lost 8 bases to trimming and J lost 2 bases, with 14 bases between them. The CDR3 runs to 14 residues. Germline V CDR1 and CDR2: SNHLY, FYNNEI. The data derive from a study of metastatic and nonmetastatic thyroid tumors. Patients underwent thyroid surgery, and none had received any treatment before it. Authors' methods: Using the CDR3 differences seen across clinicopathological groups, the authors built a distant-metastasis classifier for papillary thyroid cancer, which was meant to discriminate distant-metastatic patients. TCRdb re-called the PCR reads with MiXCR. These V and J calls derive from TCRdb rather than the authors' analysis. The table shows roughly 89,000 clones, with around an eighth occurring only once.

Material for sequencing was tumor tissue. This chain joins TRBV2 and TRBJ2-3; D might be TRBD2 (6 bases). The source of this sequence is a female donor with papillary thyroid cancer or a benign thyroid nodule (not recorded which). Some clones in this sample may be carry-over from other donors' samples. CDR3 in amino acids: CASGRDGLTDTQYF. The CDR3 DNA reads as TGTGCCAGCGGGCGGGATGGACTCACAGATACGCAGTATTTT.